The rows below give T cell receptor beta chains drawn from one sample of a study of blood T cells in healthy people across ages. TCRdb passed the 5' RACE reads through MiXCR, listing each CDR3 protein once. This sample has 780,000 or so distinct CDR3 sequences, with 56% found just once. Sequenced: blood. The receptors derive from a man aged 40-49 years in good health. Each CDR3 is given with its conserved first and last residue. The D gene is left open where the match is weak. Only part of the rows carry a size: once, few, many, or a class if the clone is expanded.

J: TRBJ1-6; D: TRBD1; size: NA; V: TRBV28; CDR3: CASSLPGQALRDSPLHF; DNA: TGTGCCAGCAGTCTCCCCGGACAGGCCCTCCGGGATTCACCCCTCCACTTT
J: TRBJ1-1; D: NA; size: NA; V: TRBV28; CDR3: CASSFPVEGTRRTEAFF; DNA: TGTGCCAGCAGTTTCCCCGTTGAAGGGACCCGGAGGACTGAAGCTTTCTTT
J: TRBJ2-5; D: NA; size: NA; V: TRBV4-3; CDR3: CASSQASQGTQYF; DNA: TGCGCCAGCAGCCAAGCCTCGCAGGGGACCCAGTACTTC
J: TRBJ2-3; D: TRBD2; size: NA; V: TRBV9; CDR3: CASSRTRTGLALSTDTQYF; DNA: TGTGCCAGCAGCCGAACACGAACGGGACTAGCCCTTAGCACAGATACGCAGTATTTT
J: TRBJ1-2; D: NA; size: NA; V: TRBV20-1; CDR3: CSASLSVSYGYTF; DNA: TGCAGTGCTTCCCTCAGTGTCAGCTATGGCTACACCTTC
J: TRBJ2-7; D: NA; size: NA; V: TRBV4-1; CDR3: CASSQVHGSGEQYF; DNA: TGCGCCAGCAGCCAAGTGCACGGGAGTGGAGAGCAGTACTTC
J: TRBJ2-5; D: TRBD2; size: NA; V: TRBV5-1; CDR3: CASSQRTSGRQETQYF; DNA: TGCGCCAGCAGCCAAAGGACTAGCGGGCGACAAGAGACCCAGTACTTC
J: TRBJ2-5; D: TRBD2; size: NA; V: TRBV24-1; CDR3: CATSDLAGGPGETQYF; DNA: TGTGCCACCAGTGATCTAGCGGGAGGGCCGGGGGAGACCCAGTACTTC
J: TRBJ2-5; D: NA; size: NA; V: TRBV7-9; CDR3: CASSSGRATQYF; DNA: TGTGCCAGCAGCTCGGGCAGGGCGACCCAGTACTTC
J: TRBJ2-3; D: NA; size: NA; V: TRBV20-1; CDR3: CSASQGGTIYTDTQYF; DNA: TGCAGTGCTAGCCAAGGGGGAACTATCTACACAGATACGCAGTATTTT
J: TRBJ2-5; D: NA; size: NA; V: TRBV6-2/TRBV6-3; CDR3: CATQNDGSLRGTQYF; DNA: TGTGCCACCCAAAACGACGGGAGTCTAAGAGGGACCCAGTACTTC
J: TRBJ2-5; D: TRBD2; size: many; V: TRBV6-1; CDR3: CASSEASGGQETQYF; DNA: TGTGCCAGCAGTGAAGCTAGCGGGGGGCAAGAGACCCAGTACTTC
J: TRBJ2-3; D: TRBD2; size: NA; V: TRBV10-3; CDR3: CAIKSGTSGSTDTQYF; DNA: TGTGCCATCAAATCAGGGACTAGCGGTAGCACAGATACGCAGTATTTT
J: TRBJ2-5; D: NA; size: many; V: TRBV28; CDR3: CASSRTAQQETQYF; DNA: TGTGCCAGCAGTCGCACAGCCCAACAAGAGACCCAGTACTTC
J: TRBJ1-5; D: TRBD1; size: NA; V: TRBV19; CDR3: CASSIRGTGVNQPQHF; DNA: TGTGCCAGTAGTATACGCGGGACAGGGGTAAATCAGCCCCAGCATTTT
J: TRBJ1-1; D: TRBD1; size: NA; V: TRBV29-1; CDR3: CSVRGGGNTEAFF; DNA: TGCAGCGTCCGGGGAGGGGGCAACACTGAAGCTTTCTTT
J: TRBJ2-7; D: TRBD2; size: few; V: TRBV24-1; CDR3: CATNPGGSSYEQYF; DNA: TGTGCCACAAACCCGGGGGGGAGCTCCTACGAGCAGTACTTC
J: TRBJ2-7; D: NA; size: NA; V: TRBV15; CDR3: CATSSQPSDEQYF; DNA: TGTGCCACCAGCAGCCAGCCATCAGACGAGCAGTACTTC
J: TRBJ2-4; D: TRBD1; size: few; V: TRBV4-3; CDR3: CASSQTQGRKNIQYF; DNA: TGCGCCAGCAGCCAGACACAGGGGCGGAAAAACATTCAGTACTTC
J: TRBJ2-5; D: NA; size: NA; V: TRBV2; CDR3: CASSQGRREETQYF; DNA: TGTGCCAGCAGTCAGGGACGGCGAGAAGAGACCCAGTACTTC
J: TRBJ1-1; D: NA; size: NA; V: TRBV7-9; CDR3: CASSLDRSPLSAFF; DNA: TGTGCCAGCAGCTTAGACAGGTCGCCGCTTTCAGCTTTCTTT
J: TRBJ2-1; D: NA; size: NA; V: TRBV9; CDR3: CASSVGGGTVNEQFF; DNA: TGTGCCAGCAGCGTAGGAGGGGGAACGGTGAATGAGCAGTTCTTC
J: TRBJ1-5; D: NA; size: few; V: TRBV20-1; CDR3: CSARSGLPQHF; DNA: TGCAGTGCGAGAAGCGGTCTTCCCCAGCATTTT
J: TRBJ2-3; D: NA; size: few; V: TRBV27; CDR3: CASSLWGGGSSDDTDTQYF; DNA: TGTGCCAGCAGTTTATGGGGGGGGGGCAGCAGCGACGACACAGATACGCAGTATTTT
J: TRBJ1-5; D: NA; size: NA; V: TRBV7-8; CDR3: CASSQGRNNQPQHF; DNA: TGTGCCAGCAGCCAGGGTAGAAACAATCAGCCCCAGCATTTT
J: TRBJ1-5; D: TRBD1; size: NA; V: TRBV2; CDR3: CASTTQGVFQPQHF; DNA: TGTGCCAGCACCACACAGGGGGTGTTTCAGCCCCAGCATTTT
J: TRBJ1-4; D: NA; size: NA; V: TRBV3-1; CDR3: CASSQDPQQGREKLFF; DNA: TGTGCCAGCAGCCAAGATCCCCAACAGGGACGGGAAAAACTGTTTTTT
J: TRBJ2-2; D: TRBD1; size: few; V: TRBV7-3; CDR3: CASSPNGQATGELFF; DNA: TGTGCCAGCAGCCCTAACGGACAGGCCACCGGGGAGCTGTTTTTT
J: TRBJ1-5; D: NA; size: NA; V: TRBV6-1; CDR3: CASNFRPYQPQHF; DNA: TGTGCCAGCAATTTTCGACCGTACCAGCCCCAGCATTTT
J: TRBJ1-2; D: TRBD1; size: NA; V: TRBV5-1; CDR3: CASSPWDRANPYYGYTF; DNA: TGCGCCAGCAGCCCGTGGGACAGGGCCAACCCTTACTATGGCTACACCTTC
J: TRBJ2-7; D: NA; size: NA; V: TRBV9; CDR3: CASSVELGVQGEQYF; DNA: TGTGCCAGCAGCGTCGAGTTGGGAGTCCAGGGCGAGCAGTACTTC
J: TRBJ2-2; D: NA; size: NA; V: TRBV11-2; CDR3: CASTAMGRRTTGELFF; DNA: TGTGCCAGCACCGCGATGGGGAGGAGAACCACCGGGGAGCTGTTTTTT
J: TRBJ2-7; D: NA; size: few; V: TRBV4-2; CDR3: CASSQFPNGGASSYEQYF; DNA: TGTGCCAGCAGCCAATTCCCGAATGGCGGGGCGAGCTCCTACGAGCAGTACTTC
J: TRBJ2-4; D: NA; size: NA; V: TRBV7-2; CDR3: CASSSGERSQYF; DNA: TGTGCCAGCAGCTCAGGGGAGCGAAGTCAGTACTTC
J: TRBJ2-6; D: NA; size: NA; V: TRBV21-1; CDR3: CASSKSPRMATVSGANVLTF; DNA: TGTGCCAGCAGCAAAAGTCCTAGGATGGCAACCGTATCTGGGGCCAACGTCCTGACTTTC
J: TRBJ1-5; D: TRBD1; size: NA; V: TRBV6-2/TRBV6-3; CDR3: CASSKQGFSNQPQHF; DNA: TGTGCCAGCAGTAAACAGGGGTTTAGCAATCAGCCCCAGCATTTT
J: TRBJ2-7; D: NA; size: NA; V: TRBV4-3; CDR3: CASSQGASYEQYF; DNA: TGCGCCAGCAGCCAAGGGGCCTCCTACGAGCAGTACTTC
J: TRBJ2-5; D: TRBD1; size: few; V: TRBV11-2; CDR3: CASSHYIGQGANSETQYF; DNA: TGTGCCAGCAGCCACTATATCGGACAGGGGGCAAACTCGGAGACCCAGTACTTC
J: TRBJ2-6; D: TRBD1; size: few; V: TRBV11-2; CDR3: CASSLDHFWDRGYSGANVLTF; DNA: TGTGCCAGCAGCTTAGATCATTTCTGGGACAGGGGCTACTCTGGGGCCAACGTCCTGACTTTC
J: TRBJ2-4; D: NA; size: few; V: TRBV4-2; CDR3: CASSQADGGRREQYF; DNA: TGTGCCAGCAGCCAAGCGGACGGAGGCCGGAGGGAGCAGTACTTC
J: TRBJ2-7; D: TRBD2; size: NA; V: TRBV20-1; CDR3: CSARDWGPSGGYEQYF; DNA: TGCAGTGCTAGAGATTGGGGGCCTAGCGGGGGGTACGAGCAGTACTTC
J: TRBJ2-1; D: TRBD2; size: NA; V: TRBV7-2; CDR3: CASSSPLRASGSGSYNEQFF; DNA: TGTGCCAGCAGCTCCCCTTTGAGGGCTAGCGGGTCGGGCTCCTACAATGAGCAGTTCTTC
J: TRBJ1-4; D: TRBD1; size: few; V: TRBV12-5; CDR3: CASGRPGQSNEKLFF; DNA: TGTGCTAGTGGCCGACCGGGACAGTCAAATGAAAAACTGTTTTTT
J: TRBJ2-1; D: TRBD2; size: NA; V: TRBV7-2; CDR3: CASSGIGLAGGPGYNEQFF; DNA: TGTGCCAGCAGCGGGATTGGACTAGCGGGAGGGCCAGGGTACAATGAGCAGTTCTTC
J: TRBJ2-5; D: TRBD2; size: few; V: TRBV11-2; CDR3: CASSLAYSAGEETQYF; DNA: TGTGCCAGCAGCTTAGCTTATTCGGCGGGGGAAGAGACCCAGTACTTC
J: TRBJ2-7; D: TRBD2; size: NA; V: TRBV5-1; CDR3: CASSIPSGNSYEQYF; DNA: TGCGCCAGCAGCATACCAAGCGGGAACTCCTACGAGCAGTACTTC
J: TRBJ2-1; D: TRBD2; size: NA; V: TRBV7-6; CDR3: CASSLTMTGEGNEQFF; DNA: TGTGCCAGCAGCCTGACGATGACCGGGGAGGGGAATGAGCAGTTCTTC
J: TRBJ2-7; D: TRBD1; size: NA; V: TRBV27; CDR3: CASSLGPTGGATYEQYF; DNA: TGTGCCAGCAGTTTAGGCCCGACAGGGGGCGCCACCTACGAGCAGTACTTC
J: TRBJ2-1; D: NA; size: NA; V: TRBV7-8; CDR3: CASSLGSGIYEQFF; DNA: TGTGCCAGCAGCTTAGGTTCTGGTATCTATGAGCAGTTCTTC
J: TRBJ2-6; D: NA; size: many; V: TRBV6-2/TRBV6-3; CDR3: CASSYSSGAYSGANVLTF; DNA: TGTGCCAGCAGTTACTCGTCGGGGGCCTACTCTGGGGCCAACGTCCTGACTTTC